One and the same sample provided the 18 T cell receptor beta chains below, sequenced in a study of metastatic and nonmetastatic thyroid tumors. TCRdb re-analyzed the PCR reads using MiXCR. The sample lists about 7,300 clones, roughly a fifth occurring once. Every patient was untreated before thyroid surgery. The sequencing sample was made of adjacent normal tissue. These receptors originate from a female donor with papillary thyroid cancer or a benign thyroid nodule (not recorded which). Some clones in this sample may be carry-over from other donors' samples.

This clone was seen repeatedly, ten times or more. The chain links TRBV3-1 to TRBJ1-5; TRBD1 aligns across 7 bases. Germline CDR1 reads LGHDT; CDR2 reads YNNKEL (reference sequence). There are 15 residues in the CDR3. V was pared by 1 base and J by 6 bases, with 6 bases of the junction left unmatched. The CDR3: CASSQGQGGAQPQHF. CDR3 coding DNA: TGTGCCAGCAGCCAAGGACAGGGCGGAGCTCAGCCCCAGCATTTT.

The CDR3 reads CASSSGTSGRARDEQYF. In nucleotides, the CDR3 is TGTGCCAGCAGCTCAGGGACTAGCGGGAGGGCTAGGGACGAGCAGTACTTC. This sequence joins TRBV11-2 and TRBJ2-7; 16 bases fit TRBD2. V was clipped by 4 bases and J by 5 bases; unmatched bases: 8. CDR1 and CDR2 (germline): SGHAT, FQNNGV. The CDR3 totals 17 residues. The full variable domain, rest sourced from reference TRBV11-2 and TRBJ2-7, is EAGVAQSPRYKIIEKRQSVAFWCNPISGHATLYWYQQILGQGPKLLIQFQNNGVVDDSQLPKDRFSAERLKGVDSTLKIQPAKLEDSAVYLCASSSGTSGRARDEQYFGPGTRLTVT.

This chain connects TRBV11-2 to TRBJ2-7; D gene unclear. This CDR3 has 15 amino acids. V lost 1 base to trimming and J lost 4 bases, with 14 bases between them. In germline, CDR1 is SGHAT, CDR2 FQNNGV. CDR3 loop: CASSLGGRGRYEQYF. The CDR3 nucleotides read TGTGCCAGCAGCTTAGGAGGACGAGGAAGGTACGAGCAGTACTTC.

This rearrangement joins TRBV5-6 to TRBJ2-7; 7 positions match TRBD2. This CDR3 comprises 16 residues. V lost 3 bases and J lost 0; bases outside the gene matches: 9. In germline, CDR1 is SGHDT, CDR2 YYEEEE. CDR3 bases: TGTGCCAGCAGCTGGGGGGGAGCGGTGAGCTCCTACGAGCAGTACTTC. Translation gives CASSWGGAVSSYEQYF.

At least ten counts were recorded for this clone. The chain combines TRBV20-1 with TRBJ2-5, with TRBD2 identical over 9 bases. The length of the CDR3 is 15 residues. V gave up 3 bases and J gave up 2 bases; unmatched junction bases: 7. The V gene's germline CDR1 is DFQATT and CDR2 SNEGSKA (reference sequence). This CDR3 is CSARRPSGAQETQYF. The CDR3 DNA reads as TGCAGTGCTAGGAGACCTAGCGGGGCACAAGAGACCCAGTACTTC.

This clone was detected only a few times. V gene TRBV6-2 or TRBV6-3 combines with J gene TRBJ1-5, with D hard to call. The CDR3 consists of 13 residues. Per germline, CDR1 MNHEY and CDR2 SVGEGT. V lost 3 bases and J 6 bases, leaving 9 bases between the germline ends. CDR3 DNA: TGTGCCAGCAGTTATACGGATCCTCAGCCCCAGCATTTT. As protein: CASSYTDPQPQHF.

Points on this clone: Compared with germline, one end of the junction differs, possibly owing to a read error. The chain recombines TRBV6-5 with TRBJ1-5; TRBD1 aligns across 7 bases. The germline V gene has CDR1 MNHEY and CDR2 SVGAGI. This CDR3 is built from 16 residues. The CDR3 loop reads CVSISKGARRNQPQHF. CDR3 nucleotides: TGTGTCAGCATTTCTAAGGGGGCGAGAAGAAATCAGCCCCAGCATTTT.

The rearrangement uses TRBV20-1 and TRBJ1-2; 7 bases map to TRBD1. CDR1 is DFQATT, CDR2 SNEGSKA, per germline (reference sequence). There are 13 residues in the CDR3. V gave up 6 bases and J gave up 8 bases; unmatched junction bases: 12. The chain's CDR3 is CSAIPSGGWGYTF. The CDR3 region has the DNA TGCAGTGCCATCCCGTCAGGGGGTTGGGGCTACACCTTC.

By proportion, this clone is medium-sized (0.01 to 0.1%). The chain couples TRBV6-2 or TRBV6-3 to TRBJ1-4, with D possibly being TRBD1 (5 bases). From germline, CDR1 is MNHEY and CDR2 SVGEGT. Trimming cost V 4 bases and J 5 bases, with 14 bases left between them. This CDR3 has 15 residues. CDR3 protein: CASSSAGTGNEKLFF. CDR3 sequence (DNA): TGTGCCAGCAGTTCCGCCGGGACTGGGAATGAAAAACTGTTTTTT.

This clone counts as large. The chain uses TRBV10-3 and TRBJ1-6, with D possibly matching TRBD1 (6 bases). The V gene's germline CDR1 is ENHRY and CDR2 SYGVKD. Trimming removed 0 bases from V and 6 bases from J, with 12 bases in between. The CDR3 totals 16 residues. The CDR3 reads CAISESWDIGNSPLHF. Written as DNA, the CDR3 is TGTGCCATCAGTGAGTCGTGGGACATCGGTAATTCACCCCTCCACTTT.

By frequency in the sample, this clone is medium-sized (0.01 to 0.1%). The gene calls are TRBV15 and TRBJ2-3; perhaps TRBD2 as D (5 bases). V was trimmed by 1 base and J by 3 bases, leaving 11 bases between them. This CDR3 region has 15 residues. Germline CDR1 reads LNHNV; CDR2 reads YYDKDF (reference sequence). CDR3 DNA: TGTGCCACCAGCAGAGTTAGCCGGGAAACAGATACGCAGTATTTT. It encodes CATSRVSRETDTQYF.

This clone has only a few counts. One junction end does not reproduce the germline sequence, and a read error may be involved. Additional DNA sequences in this sample encode the identical CDR3. This chain joins TRBV19 and TRBJ2-7, with D unclear. The CDR3 spans 11 residues. Germline V CDR1 and CDR2: LNHDA, SQIVND (reference sequence). The CDR3: CASSINGGFIF. The CDR3 coding sequence is TGCGCCAGTAGTATCAACGGCGGATTTATATTC.

This clone is categorized as medium-sized. This chain connects TRBV6-5 to TRBJ2-3; D is ambiguous. Germline CDR1 MNHEY, CDR2 SVGAGI. Trimming shortened V by 2 bases and J by 11 bases, and 11 bases separated the two germline ends. The CDR3 is made up of 12 amino acids. The CDR3, as DNA: TGTGCCAGCAGTTACAAAAGGACGGGGCAGTATTTT. Translated, it gives CASSYKRTGQYF.

The CDR3 here is CASSGLGTVYEQYF. In DNA form, the CDR3 reads TGTGCCAGCAGCGGCCTCGGGACAGTATACGAGCAGTACTTC. The genes are TRBV7-9 and TRBJ2-7, with 7 bases that match TRBD1. V gave up 5 bases and J gave up 4 bases; unmatched junction bases: 8. The CDR3 runs 14 residues. Germline loops: CDR1 SEHNR, CDR2 FQNEAQ (reference sequence).

By share, this clone ranks as medium-sized. The chain combines TRBV11-2 with TRBJ2-1; D uncertain. The V end lost 7 bases, the J end lost 6 bases, and 13 bases lay between the germline ends. CDR1 SGHAT and CDR2 FQNNGV come from the germline V gene. The CDR3 spans 13 residues. The CDR3 coding sequence is TGTGCCAGCATAGGCAGGCGCTCCAATGAGCAGTTCTTC. Protein product: CASIGRRSNEQFF. The entire variable domain, with the rest obtained from reference TRBV11-2 and TRBJ2-1, is as follows: EAGVAQSPRYKIIEKRQSVAFWCNPISGHATLYWYQQILGQGPKLLIQFQNNGVVDDSQLPKDRFSAERLKGVDSTLKIQPAKLEDSAVYLCASIGRRSNEQFFGPGTRLTVL.

The CDR3 nucleotides read TGTGCCAGCAGCCCGACCTACCAAGAGACCCAGTACTTC. Translating gives CASSPTYQETQYF. The chain links TRBV7-9 to TRBJ2-5; D unclear. CDR3 length: 13 residues. The germline V gene encodes CDR1 SEHNR and CDR2 FQNEAQ (reference sequence). V was shortened by 5 bases and J by 0 bases, with 7 bases between the two germline ends.

This clone was detected only a few times. The DNA for the CDR3 is TGTGCCAGCAGTTTACGGACAGGGTACGAGCAGTACTTC. It encodes CASSLRTGYEQYF. The chain carries TRBV27 and TRBJ2-7; 8 positions match TRBD1. Germline CDR1 MNHEY, CDR2 SMNVEV (reference sequence). The V segment lost 2 bases and the J segment 4 bases; nucleotides outside the gene matches: 1. This CDR3 is built from 13 residues.

This clone has more than one count but fewer than ten. An end of the junction differs from the germline gene, which may be a read error. The V gene is TRBV2, the J gene TRBJ2-7; D unclear. This CDR3 is 14 amino acids long. Germline V gene lookup returns CDR1 SNHLY and CDR2 FYNNEI. CDR3 sequence reads: CASSVPPKTHERYF. DNA for the CDR3: TGTGCCAGCAGTGTCCCACCAAAGACCCACGAGCGGTACTTC. Full variable domain (rest looked up from reference TRBV2 and TRBJ2-7): EPEVTQTPSHQVTQMGQEVILRCVPISNHLYFYWYRQILGQKVEFLVSFYNNEISEKSEIFDDQFSVERPDGSNFTLKIRSTKLEDSAMYFCASSVPPKTHERYFGPGTRLTVT.